The rows below give T cell receptor beta chains drawn from one sample of a study of cytomegalovirus exposure and HLA in healthy donors. TCRdb keeps only in-frame clones here, not all; method: immunoSEQ multiplex PCR. The sample includes about 210,000 clones, over 60% seen only once; the top ten take approximately 2%. Sequenced material: PBMCs. These receptors came from a male donor in good health and CMV-seronegative. Each CDR3 is given with its conserved first and last residue. The D gene is left open where the match is weak. Clone size is stated in some rows and not others, as once, few, many or a class when expanded.

CDR3nt,CDR3aa,abundance,d_gene,j_gene,v_gene
TGTGCCAGCAGCTTCAGTTCCGGGGTGAGCTATGGCTACACCTTC,CASSFSSGVSYGYTF,.,.,TRBJ1-2,TRBV5-6
TGTGCCAGCAGCGTAACGGAGAAACCTAATCAGCCCCAGCATTTT,CASSVTEKPNQPQHF,.,.,TRBJ1-5,TRBV7-9
TGTGCCAGCAGCGCCGCCGCAATTAGCTCCGAGCAGTACTTC,CASSAAAISSEQYF,.,.,TRBJ2-7,TRBV9
TGTGCCAGCAGCGCGGGACTAGCAGGAGTCGAGCAGTACTTC,CASSAGLAGVEQYF,.,TRBD2,TRBJ2-7,TRBV9
TGCAGCGTTGAAGGGACTAGCGGGAGCACCTACGAGCAGTACTTC,CSVEGTSGSTYEQYF,.,TRBD2,TRBJ2-7,TRBV29-1
TGTGCCAGCAGTTTATGGTCTAGCGGAAGCACAGATACGCAGTATTTT,CASSLWSSGSTDTQYF,.,TRBD2,TRBJ2-3,TRBV28
TGTGCCAGCAGCGCCCCAAAGACAGGGGACCAGACCCAGTACTTC,CASSAPKTGDQTQYF,.,TRBD1,TRBJ2-5,TRBV9
TGTGCCACCAGCAACAGGACAGGAGCCAAAAACATTCAGTACTTC,CATSNRTGAKNIQYF,.,TRBD1,TRBJ2-4,TRBV15
TGTGCCAGCAGCGAGACTAGCGGGAGGATGAATGAGCAGTTCTTC,CASSETSGRMNEQFF,.,TRBD2,TRBJ2-1,TRBV7-8
TGCGCCAGCAGCTTGATAGCTAGTGACACAGATACGCAGTATTTT,CASSLIASDTDTQYF,few,.,TRBJ2-3,TRBV5-1
TGTGCCAGTAGTCCAGTGACAGGGAAGGAGAATCAGCCCCAGCATTTT,CASSPVTGKENQPQHF,.,TRBD1,TRBJ1-5,TRBV19
TGTGCCAGCAGCCCGCCTTCAATGTCCGAGCAGTACTTC,CASSPPSMSEQYF,.,.,TRBJ2-7,TRBV13
TGCGCCAGCAGCCTCAGACTAGCGGGAGCGGAGGCCTACGAGCAGTACTTC,CASSLRLAGAEAYEQYF,.,TRBD2,TRBJ2-7,TRBV4-3
TGTGCCAGCAGTACCTCCCCATCCCGGGGAAGGTCTAACTATGGCTACACCTTC,CASSTSPSRGRSNYGYTF,few,.,TRBJ1-2,TRBV9
TGTGCCAGCAGCGTAGGACAGGGGGCGCGGGGGGGCACTGAAGCTTTCTTT,CASSVGQGARGGTEAFF,.,TRBD1,TRBJ1-1,TRBV9
TGTGCCAGCAGTATCACCGGGACTGCCAAAAACATTCAGTACTTC,CASSITGTAKNIQYF,.,.,TRBJ2-4,TRBV6-5
TGTGCCAGCACCACCACTGGTGAAGCTTTCTTT,CASTTTGEAFF,.,.,TRBJ1-1,TRBV7-8
TGTGCCAGCAGCGCCCGGGAGACCCAGTACTTC,CASSARETQYF,.,.,TRBJ2-5,TRBV7-2
TGTGCCAGCAGTGAAGAGGTGACAAGGCTCTACGAGCAGTACTTC,CASSEEVTRLYEQYF,.,.,TRBJ2-7,TRBV6-1
TGTGCCAGCAGTATAAGCGGACCCTCCTACGAGCAGTACTTC,CASSISGPSYEQYF,.,.,TRBJ2-7,TRBV27
TGTGCCAGCAGCTCTGGACAGGGGGGGAGCGAGCAGTACTTC,CASSSGQGGSEQYF,.,TRBD1,TRBJ2-7,TRBV7-8
TGTGCCTGGACCACGGACAGGTCGGGGACTGAAGCTTTCTTT,CAWTTDRSGTEAFF,.,TRBD1,TRBJ1-1,TRBV30
TGCAGCGTCGCAGACAGGATTCCCCCCGATCAGCCCCAGCATTTT,CSVADRIPPDQPQHF,.,.,TRBJ1-5,TRBV29-1
TGTGCCAGCAGGGCTAGCGGGGGTAACTACGAGCAGTACTTC,CASRASGGNYEQYF,.,TRBD2,TRBJ2-7,TRBV6-6
TGTGCCAGCAGCGGGAGAACCGGAGCGGGAGGGCCGAAATCGAACACCGGGGAGCTGTTTTTT,CASSGRTGAGGPKSNTGELFF,.,.,TRBJ2-2,TRBV21-1
TGTGCCAGCAGCTTCGGTCCCACCGGGGAGCTGTTTTTT,CASSFGPTGELFF,.,.,TRBJ2-2,TRBV7-2
TGTGCCAGCAGCGTTCAAACCGGGACTAGCGGGAGGAATGAGCAGTTCTTC,CASSVQTGTSGRNEQFF,.,TRBD2,TRBJ2-1,TRBV9
TGTGCCAGCAGCTATGCTGAGGGGGCCAGTGAAAAACTGTTTTTT,CASSYAEGASEKLFF,.,TRBD1,TRBJ1-4,TRBV9
TGCGCCAGCAGCTTTGACGGGAGCTCCTACAATGAGCAGTTCTTC,CASSFDGSSYNEQFF,.,.,TRBJ2-1,TRBV5-1
TGTGCCAGTAGTCTACTCCCCCCCGGGGAGCTGTTTTTT,CASSLLPPGELFF,.,.,TRBJ2-2,TRBV19
TGTGCCAGCAGCCACCCTAGCGCGGAAACCTCCTACGAGCAGTACTTC,CASSHPSAETSYEQYF,few,.,TRBJ2-7,TRBV4-2
TGTGCCAGCAGCCAAGAGGGAGACGCCTCTGAAGCTTTCTTT,CASSQEGDASEAFF,.,.,TRBJ1-1,TRBV4-2